Below, 11 T cell receptor beta chains from the same sample are listed, as sequenced in a study of blood T cell repertoires in COVID-19. TCRdb's copy holds only in-frame clones and misses some; the assay was immunoSEQ multiplex PCR. The sample lists tens of thousands of clones, over 75% occurring once. What was sequenced was peripheral blood. These receptors originate from a human donor in a cohort sampled during active COVID-19.

Here the CDR3 reads CASSLSPYNSPLHF. The CDR3 nucleotides read TGTGCCAGCAGCCTTAGCCCTTATAATTCACCCCTCCACTTT. The chain recombines TRBV11-2 with TRBJ1-6; no reliable D call. The germline V gene has CDR1 SGHAT and CDR2 FQNNGV. CDR3 length: 14 residues. V was trimmed by 5 bases and J by 4 bases, leaving 9 bases between them. Complete variable domain (other parts from reference TRBV11-2 and TRBJ1-6): EAGVAQSPRYKIIEKRQSVAFWCNPISGHATLYWYQQILGQGPKLLIQFQNNGVVDDSQLPKDRFSAERLKGVDSTLKIQPAKLEDSAVYLCASSLSPYNSPLHFGNGTRLTVT.

The V call is TRBV10-3, the J call TRBJ2-7; D may be TRBD2 (5 bases). The V gene lost 3 bases and the J gene lost 6 bases, with 12 bases spanning the gap. The germline V gene has CDR1 ENHRY and CDR2 SYGVKD. The CDR3 has 13 amino acids. The CDR3 nucleotides are TGTGCCATCAGTGATTACAGCACTAGCGAGCAGTACTTC. Its translation is CAISDYSTSEQYF.

The J gene is TRBJ1-1, the V gene TRBV10-3; TRBD1 might be the D (5 bases). The germline gives CDR1 ENHRY, CDR2 SYGVKD. The germline V and J ends were trimmed by 4 bases and 0 bases, with 21 bases remaining between them. This CDR3 spans 18 amino acids. CDR3 loop: CAISGTPLGRNMNTEAFF. DNA for the CDR3: TGTGCCATCAGTGGGACCCCTTTGGGGCGCAACATGAACACTGAAGCTTTCTTT.

The CDR3 region is CASSPPGTHTEAFF. In DNA, the CDR3 is TGTGCCAGCTCACCTCCCGGGACACATACTGAAGCTTTCTTT. V gene TRBV18 combines with J gene TRBJ1-1, with a weak D call TRBD1 (6 bases). Trimming cost V 3 bases and J 5 bases, with 13 bases left between them. Germline V gene data show CDR1 as KGHSH and CDR2 as LQKENI. The CDR3 length is 14 residues.

This chain links TRBV30 with TRBJ2-1; 9 bases align to TRBD2. This CDR3 has 14 amino acids. Germline loops: CDR1 GTSNPN, CDR2 SVGIG (reference sequence). Trimming at V came to 8 bases and at J to 4 bases, leaving 9 bases not matched to a gene. This chain's CDR3 is CAGWASGVYNEQFF. Written as DNA, the CDR3 is TGTGCCGGTTGGGCTAGCGGGGTATACAATGAGCAGTTCTTC.

The chain recombines TRBV30 with TRBJ1-5; tentatively, D is TRBD1 (6 bases). CDR1 is GTSNPN, CDR2 SVGIG, per germline (reference sequence). Trimming shortened V by 2 bases and J by 5 bases, and 7 bases separated the two germline ends. CDR3 length equals 12 residues. CDR3 DNA sequence: TGTGCCTGGAGTTCAGGGGATCAGCCCCAGCATTTT. Translating gives CAWSSGDQPQHF.

This clone was observed a single time. The rearrangement uses TRBV19 and TRBJ2-7; 10 bases match TRBD2. The germline V gene encodes CDR1 LNHDA and CDR2 SQIVND (reference sequence). V lost 1 base to trimming and J lost 2 bases; unmatched junction nucleotides: 2. This CDR3 is built from 15 residues. Here the CDR3 DNA reads TGTGCCAGTAGTATAGTAGCGGGGGGTGCCTACGAGCAGTACTTC. It codes for CASSIVAGGAYEQYF.

This clone appeared once. The chain has TRBV30 and TRBJ2-1, with TRBD1 identical over 7 bases. Germline assignment: CDR1 GTSNPN and CDR2 SVGIG (reference sequence). After removal of 0 bases from V and 8 bases from J, the junction contained 7 bases not matched to a gene. The CDR3 length is 14 residues. CDR3 protein: CAWSVQGLLYEQFF. In DNA form, the CDR3 reads TGTGCCTGGAGTGTACAGGGGTTATTATATGAGCAGTTCTTC.

This chain uses TRBV19 with TRBJ1-5; 9 bases fit TRBD1. The CDR3 is 16 residues long. Trimming removed 6 bases from V and 4 bases from J; junction bases left unmatched: 10. Germline V lookup: CDR1 LNHDA, CDR2 SQIVND (reference sequence). The CDR3 region has the DNA TGTGCCAGTAGGATTACAGGGGGCGAAAAGAATCAGCCCCAGCATTTT. Its translation is CASRITGGEKNQPQHF. Full variable domain (rest looked up from reference TRBV19 and TRBJ1-5): DGGITQSPKYLFRKEGQNVTLSCEQNLNHDAMYWYRQDPGQGLRLIYYSQIVNDFQKGDIAEGYSVSREKKESFPLTVTSAQKNPTAFYLCASRITGGEKNQPQHFGDGTRLSIL.

V is TRBV18 and J is TRBJ2-3, with D possibly being TRBD1 (6 bases). CDR3 length: 18 residues. Germline loops: CDR1 KGHSH, CDR2 LQKENI. Trimming shortened V by 3 bases and J by 0 bases, and 19 bases separated the two germline ends. CDR3 amino acids: CASSPEVLTGLSTDTQYF. The CDR3 nucleotides are TGTGCCAGCTCACCGGAAGTGTTGACAGGTCTTAGCACAGATACGCAGTATTTT.

This rearrangement joins TRBV6-2 or TRBV6-3 to TRBJ1-2; D is unclear. The V gene lost 6 bases and the J gene lost 0 bases, with 11 bases spanning the gap. Germline loops: CDR1 MNHEY, CDR2 SVGEGT. This CDR3 has 14 residues. DNA of the CDR3: TGTGCCAGCAGCCCATTGGGCGCTAACTATGGCTACACCTTC. Its translation is CASSPLGANYGYTF.